The 16 T cell receptor beta chains reported below all come from one sample, sequenced in a study of OX40 agonist ivuxolimab in advanced cancers. The method was immunoSEQ multiplex PCR; TCRdb's version includes in-frame clones alone and lacks a portion of them. Among about 59,000 clones listed, approximately 80% were seen once. The sample here was CD4+ or CD8+ T cells sorted from blood, taken in a trial of the OX40 agonist ivuxolimab. These receptors were obtained from an adult with an advanced solid tumor such as melanoma, head and neck, liver or kidney cancer.

The rearrangement uses TRBV27 and TRBJ2-3; a possible D gene is TRBD2 (5 bases). The V and J ends lost 7 bases and 3 bases respectively, with 20 bases between them. The CDR3 runs 16 residues. The germline CDR1 and CDR2 sequences are MNHEY and SMNVEV (reference sequence). The CDR3 spells CASTGGSGRGTDTQYF. Written as DNA, the CDR3 is TGTGCCAGCACCGGCGGGTCCGGACGCGGTACAGATACGCAGTATTTT.

The chain joins TRBV19 to TRBJ2-7; the match to TRBD2 covers 8 bases. From germline, CDR1 is LNHDA and CDR2 SQIVND (reference sequence). V dropped 5 bases and J dropped 5; count of bases not matched to a gene: 5. This CDR3 contains 13 residues. This CDR3 reads CASSEAGADEQYF. The CDR3 DNA sequence: TGTGCCAGTAGTGAAGCGGGAGCCGACGAGCAGTACTTC. The full variable domain, in which reference TRBV19 and TRBJ2-7 provide the parts outside the CDR3, is DGGITQSPKYLFRKEGQNVTLSCEQNLNHDAMYWYRQDPGQGLRLIYYSQIVNDFQKGDIAEGYSVSREKKESFPLTVTSAQKNPTAFYLCASSEAGADEQYFGPGTRLTVT.

This clone appeared a few times. The J gene is TRBJ2-7, the V gene TRBV7-3; TRBD1 matches at 9 bases. Germline-derived CDR1 and CDR2 are SGHTA and FQGTGA. V gave up 5 bases and J gave up 1 base; unmatched junction bases: 9. There are 16 residues in the CDR3. CDR3 sequence reads: CASSQKTGTGSYEQYF. The CDR3, as DNA: TGTGCCAGCAGCCAAAAAACCGGGACAGGGTCCTACGAGCAGTACTTC. Full variable domain (outside the CDR3, taken from reference TRBV7-3 and TRBJ2-7): GAGVSQTPSNKVTEKGKYVELRCDPISGHTALYWYRQSLGQGPEFLIYFQGTGAADDSGLPNDRFFAVRPEGSVSTLKIQRTERGDSAVYLCASSQKTGTGSYEQYFGPGTRLTVT.

The sample holds one count of this clone. This chain uses TRBV29-1 with TRBJ2-5, with 9 bases lining up with TRBD2. The V gene end was trimmed by 2 bases and the J gene end by 2 bases; junction bases not matched to a gene: 3. Germline V gene lookup returns CDR1 SQVTM and CDR2 ANQGSEA. The CDR3 loop spans 14 amino acids. The CDR3 nucleotides are TGCAGCGTTGAATCTAGCGGGAAACAAGAGACCCAGTACTTC. Residues: CSVESSGKQETQYF. Supplemented by reference TRBV29-1 and TRBJ2-5, the full variable domain reads SAVISQKPSRDICQRGTSLTIQCQVDSQVTMMFWYRQQPGQSLTLIATANQGSEATYESGFVIDKFPISRPNLTFSTLTVSNMSPEDSSIYLCSVESSGKQETQYFGPGTRLLVL.

A word on this clone: The junction departs from the called germline gene at one end, perhaps through a read error. The chain combines TRBV7-7 with TRBJ2-2; D gene ambiguous. The CDR3 is made up of 14 amino acids. Germline lookup yields CDR1 SSHAT and CDR2 FNYEAQ (reference sequence). CDR3 region: CASSLLQIHRELFF. As DNA, the CDR3 is TGTGCTAGCAGCTTACTCCAAATACATAGGGAGCTGTTTTTT.

This clone was seen a handful of times. DNA of the CDR3: TGCGCCAGCAGCCAAACAGGGACCTATGGCTACACCTTC. It codes for CASSQTGTYGYTF. V and J are TRBV4-3 and TRBJ1-2; weak D call: TRBD1 (6 bases). CDR3 length: 13 amino acids. Germline assignment: CDR1 LGHNA and CDR2 YSLEER. Trimming stripped 2 bases from V and 4 bases from J, with 8 bases between.

V usage is TRBV11-2 and J usage is TRBJ1-1; maybe TRBD1 (5 bases). CDR1 is SGHAT and CDR2 is FQNNGV in the germline V gene. Trimming removed 1 base at V and 6 bases at J, with 9 bases between. The CDR3 is made up of 13 amino acids. Here the CDR3 reads CASSLAGYPEAFF. The CDR3, as DNA: TGTGCCAGCAGCTTAGCAGGGTACCCTGAAGCTTTCTTT.

This clone was detected once. The V gene is TRBV4-1, the J gene TRBJ2-3; TRBD2 aligns across 9 bases. V was clipped by 3 bases and J by 0 bases; unmatched bases: 4. Germline CDR1 is MGHRA and CDR2 is YSYEKL. The CDR3 sequence is 16 residues long. The CDR3 protein is CASSQPSGVSTDTQYF. In DNA form, the CDR3 reads TGCGCCAGCAGCCAGCCTAGCGGGGTTAGCACAGATACGCAGTATTTT.

The sample holds one count of this clone. This sequence joins TRBV29-1 and TRBJ2-3; possibly TRBD1 or TRBD2 for D (7 bases each). The CDR3 totals 16 residues. The V end lost 1 base, the J end lost 2 bases, and 16 bases lay between the germline ends. Germline V gene sequence: CDR1 SQVTM, CDR2 ANQGSEA. CDR3 amino acids: CSVEAGGTAVTDTQYF. As DNA, the CDR3 is TGCAGCGTTGAAGCCGGGGGGACAGCGGTCACAGATACGCAGTATTTT.

The genes are TRBV28 and TRBJ2-7; 11 bases fit TRBD2. This CDR3 has 16 residues. The junction had 8 bases not matched to a gene; V was cut back by 5 bases and J by 2 bases. Germline V gives CDR1 MDHEN, CDR2 SYDVKM. In DNA, the CDR3 is TGTGCCAGCAGTCTTGGACTAGCGGGTTTTGCCTACGAGCAGTACTTC. The encoded protein is CASSLGLAGFAYEQYF.

This rearrangement joins TRBV7-9 to TRBJ2-7; unclear D gene. V was clipped by 5 bases and J by 2 bases, with 13 bases between them. Germline assignment: CDR1 SEHNR and CDR2 FQNEAQ (reference sequence). There are 14 residues in the CDR3. CDR3 region: CASSPIPAAYEQYF. The CDR3 DNA reads TGTGCCAGCAGCCCCATCCCCGCCGCCTACGAGCAGTACTTC.

This clone was seen at least ten times. The chain couples TRBV27 to TRBJ2-1; no firm D call. V was cut by 5 bases and J by 7 bases, with 12 bases left in between. The length of the CDR3 is 13 residues. Germline V gives CDR1 MNHEY, CDR2 SMNVEV (reference sequence). CDR3 bases: TGTGCCAGCAGTACCCTCTCCGGGAATGAGCAGTTCTTC. Protein product: CASSTLSGNEQFF.

The chain links TRBV7-3 to TRBJ2-7; D call uncertain. The CDR3 is 13 amino acids. Germline assignment: CDR1 SGHTA and CDR2 FQGTGA. V lost 2 bases to trimming and J lost 2 bases, with 7 bases between them. CDR3 protein: CASSLDRAYEQYF. CDR3 nucleotides: TGTGCCAGCAGCTTAGATAGGGCCTACGAGCAGTACTTC.

The chain uses TRBV4-3 and TRBJ1-5; no firm D call. The CDR3 length is 14 residues. Trimming took 1 base from V and 8 from J, leaving 12 bases between them. The germline CDR1 and CDR2 sequences are LGHNA and YSLEER. The CDR3 spells CASSQGYSHEPQHF. The CDR3 coding sequence is TGCGCCAGCAGCCAAGGGTACAGCCATGAGCCCCAGCATTTT.

This clone has just one count. The chain recombines TRBV4-1 with TRBJ2-1; perhaps D is TRBD1 or TRBD2 (5 bases each). CDR1 and CDR2 (germline): MGHRA, YSYEKL. The CDR3 sequence is 16 residues long. The V end lost 6 bases, the J end lost 7 bases, and 22 bases lay between the germline ends. The CDR3 loop is CASRQKLGTPRNEQFF. DNA for the CDR3: TGCGCCAGCAGGCAGAAGCTCGGGACCCCCCGAAATGAGCAGTTCTTC.

V is TRBV30 and J is TRBJ2-7, with 7 nucleotides matching TRBD1. CDR1 and CDR2 from the germline V gene are GTSNPN and SVGIG (reference sequence). With V trimmed by 2 bases and J by 5 bases, 15 bases remained unmatched. The CDR3 spans 16 residues. The CDR3: CAWSNLGTVVRHEQYF. CDR3 in DNA: TGTGCCTGGAGTAACCTCGGGACAGTCGTCCGCCACGAGCAGTACTTC.